This paragraph covers one T cell receptor beta chain sequence. RNA, at about 0.5 to 1 ug, was reverse transcribed with random hexamers. The authors amplified TCR beta CDR3 across 54 Vbeta and 13 Jbeta using immunoSEQ multiplex PCR. TCRdb recomputed calls from the immunoSEQ multiplex PCR reads with MiXCR, one row per CDR3 protein. This sample has 200,000 or so distinct CDR3 sequences, with approximately 96% found just once. Trimming shortened V by 6 bases and J by 1 base, and 16 bases separated the two germline ends. Germline V gene data show CDR1 as DFQATT and CDR2 as SNEGSKA (reference sequence). The CDR3 length is 14 residues. The source of the sample is a study of CD8 T cells in Susac syndrome.

The genes are TRBV20-1 and TRBJ2-7; D not certain. The sample consisted of CD4+ T cells from PBMCs. The sequence derives from a human donor with multiple sclerosis. CDR3 amino acids: CSAPSETLSYEQYF. The CDR3 coding sequence is TGCAGTGCCCCCTCGGAGACCCTTTCCTACGAGCAGTACTTC.